The clone carrying this T cell receptor beta chain was counted only a few times. The ends lost 3 bases at V and 6 bases at J; junction bases unmatched: 9. CDR1 SNHLY and CDR2 FYNNEI come from the germline V gene. This CDR3 spans 17 amino acids. These data belong to a study of cytomegalovirus exposure and HLA in healthy donors. Primers for the PCR totalled 60 Vbeta and 13 Jbeta. Sequenced by immunoSEQ multiplex PCR; TCRdb stores in-frame clones only, minus some. The sample holds 110,000 to 150,000 clones, around a tenth seen once. This rearrangement joins TRBV2 to TRBJ2-2; 11 bases align to TRBD2. The clonotype was recovered from a man aged 45-65 years in good health and CMV-seronegative. Sequenced sample: PBMCs. This chain's CDR3 is CASSERHRGLAAGELFF. Written as DNA, the CDR3 is TGTGCCAGCAGTGAGAGACACCGGGGACTAGCGGCCGGGGAGCTGTTTTTT.